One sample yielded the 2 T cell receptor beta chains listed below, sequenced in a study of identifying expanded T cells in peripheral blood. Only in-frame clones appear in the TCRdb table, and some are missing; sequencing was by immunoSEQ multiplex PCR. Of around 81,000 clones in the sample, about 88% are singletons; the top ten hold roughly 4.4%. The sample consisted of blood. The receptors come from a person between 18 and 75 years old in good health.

CDR3 loop: CASRPGTGDYEQYF. CDR3 coding DNA: TGTGCCAGCAGGCCCGGGACAGGGGACTACGAGCAGTACTTC. The genes are TRBV6-1 and TRBJ2-7, with 10 bases aligning to TRBD1. Per germline, CDR1 MNHNS and CDR2 SASEGT. The V segment lost 6 bases and the J segment 3 bases; nucleotides outside the gene matches: 5. The CDR3 contains 14 residues.

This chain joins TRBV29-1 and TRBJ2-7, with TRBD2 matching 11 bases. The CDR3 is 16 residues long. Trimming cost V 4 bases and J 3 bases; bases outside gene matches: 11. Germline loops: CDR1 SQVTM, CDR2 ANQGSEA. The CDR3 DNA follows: TGCAGCGTTGTGGGACTAGCGGAGCCCGGAATCTACGAGCAGTACTTC. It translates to CSVVGLAEPGIYEQYF.